The sample holds a few counts of the clone carrying this T cell receptor beta chain. In the original processing: Estimates of nucleated cell counts were drawn from the amplification of reference gene primers. Data came from immunoSEQ multiplex PCR; TCRdb stores just in-frame clones and leaves some out. V, J and clone size reflect that table, while D and trimming were determined from the DNA. The sample has about 250,000 clones, about 91% seen once. This sample stems from a study of blood T cell repertoires in COVID-19. Looking at the study overall: PBMCs, B-cell-depleted T cells, or T cells were the source of the cDNA or gDNA that made up the material.

The CDR3 loop spans 17 amino acids. Looked up from germline, CDR1 is KGHSH and CDR2 is LQKENI. The V and J ends lost 3 bases and 3 bases, in that order; junction bases with no gene match: 10. The chain links TRBV18 to TRBJ2-3, with TRBD2 matching 9 bases. The sequence derives from a woman in her 40s who had recovered from COVID-19. Sequenced input: peripheral blood. The CDR3 DNA sequence: TGTGCCAGCTCACCCCACATAAGCGGGAGGCTGACAGATACGCAGTATTTT. Encoded protein: CASSPHISGRLTDTQYF.